Detailed here is one T cell receptor (beta chain). The sample is drawn from a study of OX40 agonist ivuxolimab in advanced cancers. TCRdb keeps only in-frame clones here, not all; method: immunoSEQ multiplex PCR. The sample includes around 70,000 clones, 81% seen only once; the top ten take approximately 5%. Germline V lookup: CDR1 SGHTS, CDR2 YDEGEE. This CDR3 has 11 residues. Trimming took 4 bases from V and 0 from J, leaving 1 base between them. This clonotype was sampled from an adult with an advanced solid tumor such as melanoma, head and neck, liver or kidney cancer. The specimen comprised CD4+ or CD8+ T cells sorted from blood, sampled in a trial of the OX40 agonist ivuxolimab. J is TRBJ2-5 and V is TRBV5-8, with D hard to call. The chain's CDR3 is CASSNQETQYF. In DNA, the CDR3 is TGTGCCAGCAGCAACCAAGAGACCCAGTACTTC.